This is a list of T cell receptor beta chains from one sample in a study of T cells after yellow fever vaccination. In TCRdb, the 5' RACE reads were re-called with MiXCR into one record per CDR3 protein. This sample yields roughly 6,100 distinct CDR3 sequences, of which 6.5% are seen a single time; roughly three fifths belongs to the top ten. The sequencing here drew on PBMCs, either bulk or a sorted T-cell subset (CD4+, CD8+, memory, or dextramer-sorted; not recorded which), taken roughly 15 days after the first yellow fever vaccination. The receptors originated from a man between 18 and 35 years old who received the YFV17D yellow fever vaccine. The CDR3 runs from the conserved cysteine through the conserved F or W. Each record gives: D gene, V gene, clone size, J gene, CDR3 protein, CDR3 DNA. The D gene is left open where the match is weak. Expanded clones get a size class; other rows say once, few or many, or leave the size out.

-	TRBV10-3	many	TRBJ1-1	CATLKGGGNTEAFF	TGTGCCACTCTAAAGGGGGGGGGCAACACTGAAGCTTTCTTT
TRBD2	TRBV7-3	many	TRBJ2-1	CASSPGTTNEQFF	TGTGCCAGCAGCCCCGGGACTACCAATGAGCAGTTCTTC
TRBD2	TRBV7-3	many	TRBJ2-5	CASSPQAGIAETQYF	TGTGCCAGCAGCCCCCAAGCGGGGATAGCCGAGACCCAGTACTTC
-	TRBV6-6	many	TRBJ2-7	CASRTGEPMEQYF	TGTGCCAGCAGGACCGGAGAGCCGATGGAGCAGTACTTC
-	TRBV6-5	many	TRBJ1-1	CASSYSGRNTEAFF	TGTGCCAGCAGTTACTCTGGCAGGAACACTGAAGCTTTCTTT
-	TRBV5-1	many	TRBJ1-1	CASSCALTFEAFF	TGCGCCAGCAGCTGCGCCCTGACATTTGAAGCTTTCTTT
-	TRBV18	few	TRBJ2-7	CASSAIGGRGSEQYF	TGTGCCAGCTCAGCGATCGGGGGGCGCGGATCCGAGCAGTACTTC
-	TRBV6-1	medium-sized	TRBJ1-2	CASSDRVRTNYGYTF	TGTGCCAGCAGTGATAGGGTTCGGACTAACTATGGCTACACCTTC
-	TRBV27	many	TRBJ1-1	CASSYTGYPPDTEAFF	TGTGCCAGCAGTTACACAGGTTATCCCCCAGACACTGAAGCTTTCTTT
TRBD2	TRBV7-2	many	TRBJ2-5	CASSSSGGPQETQYF	TGTGCCAGCAGCTCTAGCGGGGGCCCACAAGAGACCCAGTACTTC
-	TRBV19	many	TRBJ2-7	CASSPGIAEQYF	TGTGCCAGTAGTCCAGGGATTGCCGAGCAGTACTTC
-	TRBV3-1	many	TRBJ1-1	CASSPTLGTEAFF	TGTGCCAGCAGCCCGACGCTGGGGACTGAAGCTTTCTTT
TRBD1	TRBV5-6	many	TRBJ2-1	CASSSDRGPWSNEQFF	TGTGCCAGCAGCTCCGACAGGGGGCCGTGGAGTAATGAGCAGTTCTTC
-	TRBV5-5	many	TRBJ1-1	CASRDRAYMNTEAFF	TGTGCCAGCAGAGACAGAGCTTACATGAACACTGAAGCTTTCTTT
-	TRBV7-6	-	TRBJ2-7	CASSLGAGGPFYEQYF	TGTGCCAGCAGCTTAGGGGCGGGCGGCCCCTTCTACGAGCAGTACTTC
-	TRBV2	many	TRBJ2-5	CASREGFLGATQYF	TGTGCCAGCAGGGAGGGATTTCTGGGCGCGACCCAGTACTTC
-	TRBV5-4	many	TRBJ2-2	CASSFAGTNTGELFF	TGTGCCAGCAGCTTCGCTGGGACGAACACCGGGGAGCTGTTTTTT
-	TRBV5-6	few	TRBJ2-5	CASSPGDRGETQYF	TGTGCCAGCAGCCCCGGGGACCGCGGGGAGACCCAGTACTTC
TRBD2	TRBV18	many	TRBJ2-1	CASSPSAGTSGESSYNEQFF	TGTGCCAGCTCACCATCCGCCGGGACTAGCGGGGAGAGCTCCTACAATGAGCAGTTCTTC